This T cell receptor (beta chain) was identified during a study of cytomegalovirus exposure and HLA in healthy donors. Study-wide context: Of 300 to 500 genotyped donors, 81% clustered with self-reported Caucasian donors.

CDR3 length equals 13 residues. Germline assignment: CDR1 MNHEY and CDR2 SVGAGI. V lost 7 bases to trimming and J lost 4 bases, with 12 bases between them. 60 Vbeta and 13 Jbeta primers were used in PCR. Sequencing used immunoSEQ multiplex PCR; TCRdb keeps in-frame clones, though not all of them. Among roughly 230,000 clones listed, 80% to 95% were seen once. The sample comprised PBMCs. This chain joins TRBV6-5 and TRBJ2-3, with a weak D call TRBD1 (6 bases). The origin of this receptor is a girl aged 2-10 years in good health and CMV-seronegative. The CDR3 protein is CASTQTGSDTQYF. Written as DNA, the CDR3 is TGTGCCAGCACTCAGACAGGTTCAGATACGCAGTATTTT.